These 18 T cell receptor beta chains share one sample of origin, sequenced in a study of CD8 T cells in ankylosing spondylitis. General study results and limits: It appeared that ankylosing spondylitis blood was characterized by a TCR beta motif of several highly homologous variants.

No antigen has been identified for these receptors. TCRdb reprocessed the 5' RACE reads via MiXCR and lists one record per CDR3 protein. The sample has a few hundred thousand distinct CDR3 sequences, 8% seen once. Material: blood, either unsorted or a sorted T cell fraction (not recorded which). The receptors originated from a male donor with ankylosing spondylitis.

This clonotype was observed many times. V is TRBV12-3 or TRBV12-4 and J is TRBJ1-5, with TRBD1 as a possible D gene (5 bases). The CDR3 has 16 residues. Between the trimmed V and J ends, which lost 5 bases and 7 bases, there was a span of 21 bases. The CDR3, as DNA: TGTGCCAGCAGTCCCCGCTCGGGGGGACGGGAGCAGCCCCAGCATTTT. Its translation is CASSPRSGGREQPQHF.

This clonotype appeared a few times. The chain is built from TRBV29-1 and TRBJ2-7, with 9 bases matching TRBD1. Germline CDR1 reads SQVTM; CDR2 reads ANQGSEA. V was pared by 3 bases and J by 4 bases, with 10 bases of the junction left unmatched. This CDR3 has 15 amino acids. CDR3 DNA sequence: TGCAGCGTTGAGATCCGCGGGACAGGGCTTTACGAGCAGTACTTC. As protein: CSVEIRGTGLYEQYF.

This clonotype was counted only a few times. This chain links TRBV2 with TRBJ2-7, with 8 bases identical to TRBD1. Germline V gene data show CDR1 as SNHLY and CDR2 as FYNNEI. The V gene end was trimmed by 9 bases and the J gene end by 6 bases; junction bases not matched to a gene: 7. This CDR3 contains 12 residues. The CDR3 spells CARKETGVEQYF. The CDR3 bases are TGTGCCAGAAAGGAGACAGGGGTCGAGCAGTACTTC.

The chain carries TRBV5-5 and TRBJ2-1; 8 bases agree with TRBD1. The length of the CDR3 is 15 residues. Per the germline V gene, CDR1 is SGHKS and CDR2 is YYEKEE (reference sequence). Trimming took 4 bases from V and 2 from J; bases not matched to a gene: 5. The CDR3 DNA reads TGTGCCAGCAGCCACAACAGGGGGACCTACAATGAGCAGTTCTTC. The encoded protein is CASSHNRGTYNEQFF. Based on the CDR3 plus reference TRBV5-5 and TRBJ2-1, the full variable domain is DAGVTQSPTHLIKTRGQQVTLRCSPISGHKSVSWYQQVLGQGPQFIFQYYEKEERGRGNFPDRFSARQFPNYSSELNVNALLLGDSALYLCASSHNRGTYNEQFFGPGTRLTVL.

This clonotype showed up many times. This chain uses TRBV29-1 with TRBJ2-7, with 13 bases identical to TRBD2. The CDR3 covers 17 residues. V lost 7 bases to trimming and J lost 4 bases; unmatched junction nucleotides: 16. From germline, CDR1 is SQVTM and CDR2 ANQGSEA. The CDR3 here is CSAQGRATSGRVYEQYF. CDR3 in DNA: TGCAGCGCCCAGGGCCGGGCTACTAGCGGGAGGGTTTACGAGCAGTACTTC.

In its sample, this clonotype was seen many times. The V and J genes are TRBV6-1 and TRBJ1-1; maybe TRBD1 (6 bases). The CDR3 runs 12 residues. Germline V gene lookup returns CDR1 MNHNS and CDR2 SASEGT. The CDR3 loop reads CAVGQLNTEAFF. The CDR3 DNA reads as TGTGCTGTCGGACAGCTGAACACTGAAGCTTTCTTT.

This clonotype was found a few times. Here the CDR3 reads CASSIRTTSNTIYF. The DNA of the CDR3 is TGTGCCAGTAGTATTCGGACGACTAGTAACACCATATATTTT. The rearrangement uses TRBV19 and TRBJ1-3, with D hard to call. V shed 3 bases and J shed 7 bases, with 13 bases lying between them. Germline assignment: CDR1 LNHDA and CDR2 SQIVND (reference sequence). This CDR3 is 14 amino acids long.

The table lists this clonotype with many counts. The genes are TRBV12-3 or TRBV12-4 and TRBJ2-7, with a possible D match to TRBD2 (6 bases). Trimming took off 4 bases at V and 0 bases at J, with 10 bases between the two ends. This CDR3 region has 14 residues. This CDR3 is CASSSGVSSYEQYF. The CDR3, as DNA: TGTGCCAGCAGTTCGGGGGTTTCCTCCTACGAGCAGTACTTC.

The V gene is TRBV16, the J gene TRBJ2-1; D is ambiguous. Trimming took off 3 bases at V and 10 bases at J, with 7 bases between the two ends. Germline V gene lookup returns CDR1 KGHSY and CDR2 FQNENV. The CDR3 is 11 amino acids. The CDR3 spells CASSQMVEQFF. The DNA of the CDR3 is TGTGCCAGCAGCCAGATGGTAGAGCAGTTCTTC. Filled out from reference TRBV16 and TRBJ2-1, the complete variable domain reads GEEVAQTPKHLVRGEGQKAKLYCAPIKGHSYVFWYQQVLKNEFKFLISFQNENVFDETGMPKERFSAKCLPNSPCSLEIQATKLEDSAVYFCASSQMVEQFFGPGTRLTVL.

V usage is TRBV7-6 and J usage is TRBJ2-1; 9 nucleotides agree with TRBD1. J was trimmed by 3 bases and V by 5 bases; bases with no gene match: 8. The CDR3 runs 16 residues. Germline V CDR1 and CDR2: SGHVS, FNYEAQ. The CDR3 nucleotides read TGTGCCAGCAGCGGAGAGGGACAGGGCAACTACAATGAGCAGTTCTTC. Translating it yields CASSGEGQGNYNEQFF.

The rearrangement uses TRBV7-2 and TRBJ2-1, with D possibly called TRBD1 or TRBD2 (5 bases each). The germline V gene has CDR1 SGHTA and CDR2 FQGNSA. CDR3 size: 15 residues. Trimming removed 2 bases at V and 3 bases at J, with 11 bases between. The CDR3 DNA follows: TGTGCCAGCAGCTTATTGGGACCCTACTACAATGAGCAGTTCTTC. Amino acids: CASSLLGPYYNEQFF.

This clonotype occurred a few times. This chain connects TRBV6-1 to TRBJ2-7; 7 nucleotides match TRBD1. With V trimmed by 5 bases and J by 2 bases, 12 bases remained unmatched. The CDR3 length is 16 residues. Germline V gene sequence: CDR1 MNHNS, CDR2 SASEGT. For the CDR3, the DNA is TGTGCCAGCAGTATCTCCCGGGACAGACGACCCTACGAGCAGTACTTC. Translating it yields CASSISRDRRPYEQYF.

This clonotype was counted ten times or more. The CDR3 DNA sequence: TGTGCCAGCAGCCAAGATAAGGCCTCGCCCCAGCATTTT. As protein: CASSQDKASPQHF. This chain joins TRBV3-1 and TRBJ1-5; D is unresolved. This CDR3 spans 13 amino acids. Germline V lookup: CDR1 LGHDT, CDR2 YNNKEL (reference sequence). V dropped 0 bases and J dropped 9 bases, with 9 bases sitting between them. Using reference TRBV3-1 and TRBJ1-5 for the parts outside the CDR3, the full variable domain is DTAVSQTPKYLVTQMGNDKSIKCEQNLGHDTMYWYKQDSKKFLKIMFSYNNKELIINETVPNRFSPKSPDKAHLNLHINSLELGDSAVYFCASSQDKASPQHFGDGTRLSIL.

The chain links TRBV24-1 to TRBJ2-5; TRBD2 might be the D (5 bases). The V and J ends lost 1 base and 3 bases respectively, with 5 bases between them. CDR1 and CDR2 (germline): KGHDR, SFDVKD. This CDR3 has 13 residues. This CDR3 is CATSDFGEETQYF. CDR3 in DNA: TGTGCCACCAGTGATTTCGGGGAAGAGACCCAGTACTTC.

The rearrangement uses TRBV20-1 and TRBJ2-7; D call uncertain. The V gene lost 5 bases and the J gene lost 3 bases, with 14 bases spanning the gap. The CDR3 sequence is 13 residues long. The germline V gene encodes CDR1 DFQATT and CDR2 SNEGSKA (reference sequence). CDR3 in DNA: TGCAGTGCTGGTCCCGACCCGCGCTACGAGCAGTACTTC. Translation gives CSAGPDPRYEQYF.

This clonotype appeared many times. This sequence joins TRBV2 and TRBJ2-4; D might be TRBD2 (5 bases). This CDR3 contains 14 residues. Germline V lookup: CDR1 SNHLY, CDR2 FYNNEI. Trimming took 6 bases from V and 6 from J, leaving 15 bases between them. CDR3 amino acids: CASRVGGSTNIQYF. The CDR3 DNA is TGTGCCAGCAGAGTCGGCGGGTCTACAAACATTCAGTACTTC. Full variable domain (outside the CDR3, taken from reference TRBV2 and TRBJ2-4): EPEVTQTPSHQVTQMGQEVILRCVPISNHLYFYWYRQILGQKVEFLVSFYNNEISEKSEIFDDQFSVERPDGSNFTLKIRSTKLEDSAMYFCASRVGGSTNIQYFGAGTRLSVL.

This clonotype was counted ten times or more. The chain uses TRBV24-1 and TRBJ2-1; D uncertain. V was pared by 1 base and J by 5 bases, with 8 bases between. CDR3 length: 14 residues. The germline V gene has CDR1 KGHDR and CDR2 SFDVKD. The CDR3 loop is CATSDLGPNNEQFF. The CDR3 DNA reads TGTGCCACCAGTGATTTAGGGCCGAACAATGAGCAGTTCTTC.

This chain links TRBV5-1 with TRBJ2-7; D may match TRBD1 or TRBD2 (5 bases each). V dropped 0 bases and J dropped 1 base, with 14 bases sitting between them. The germline gives CDR1 SGHRS, CDR2 YFSETQ. CDR3 length: 16 amino acids. Here the CDR3 DNA reads TGCGCCAGCAGCTTGGGGGGGACCGCCAATTCCTACGAGCAGTACTTC. It yields the protein CASSLGGTANSYEQYF.